This T cell receptor beta chain was recorded in a study of Ad26.COV2.S vaccination and SARS-CoV-2 variants. Study-wide background: Recipients of Ad26.COV2.S got it intramuscularly, once or twice 56 days apart. General study results and limits: People who got the vaccine or the placebo had similar non-spike TCR breadth.

To note about this clone: The target antigen is unknown.

Sample treatment: around 19 received Ad26.COV2.S at low or high dose, single or two shots; five or six received placebo; per-sample allocation not given. Day 63 following the first vaccine or placebo injection was when the samples were taken. The donor's status was that of an adult aged 18-55 years in Boston. In the vaccine, an Ad26 vector expressed the SARS-CoV-2 spike of the Wuhan strain. Assay: immunoSEQ multiplex PCR; the TCRdb copy retains only in-frame clones and omits some. The table has 330,000 or so clones, about 90% seen once. The junction had 10 bases not matched to a gene; V was cut back by 8 bases and J by 6 bases. The CDR3 is made up of 15 amino acids. CDR1 SGHNT and CDR2 YENEEA come from the germline V gene.

The chain employs TRBV11-3 and TRBJ2-2; the match to TRBD1 covers 9 bases. Sequencing used peripheral blood, obtained in a trial of Ad26.COV2.S vaccine versus placebo. This TCR was recovered from a person between 18 and 60 years old who received the Ad26.COV2.S COVID-19 vaccine or a placebo. The chain's CDR3 is CASGRDREYSGELFF. The DNA of the CDR3 is TGTGCCAGCGGCCGGGACAGGGAGTACTCCGGGGAGCTGTTTTTT.